What follows are 20 T cell receptor beta chains derived from one specimen sequenced in a study of beta chain features in type 1 diabetes. Of the isolated RNA, all was reverse transcribed, and so the sequenced material was expressed TCRB transcripts. The assay was immunoSEQ multiplex PCR, and TCRdb's table has in-frame clones only and misses some. The table shows 350,000 or so clones, with 15% to 20% occurring only once. The sequenced material came from naive CD4+ T cells from blood. The receptors here all came from a woman under 30 in good health.

This rearrangement joins TRBV7-9 to TRBJ2-7, with 9 positions matching TRBD1. Losses at the gene ends were 5 bases for V and 6 bases for J; bases not matched to a gene: 8. This CDR3 has 14 amino acids. Germline V gene data show CDR1 as SEHNR and CDR2 as FQNEAQ (reference sequence). The CDR3 sequence is CASSPRGTGPEQYF. The CDR3 bases are TGTGCCAGCAGCCCTCGGGGGACAGGGCCCGAGCAGTACTTC.

This clone was seen only a few times. The chain carries TRBV5-1 and TRBJ2-6; unclear D gene. The CDR3 runs 14 residues. Germline CDR1 and CDR2: SGHRS and YFSETQ. Trimming took 4 bases from V and 0 from J, leaving 5 bases between them. CDR3 nucleotide sequence: TGCGCCAGCAGCCCCTTCTCTGGGGCCAACGTCCTGACTTTC. The encoded protein is CASSPFSGANVLTF.

This clone was counted only a few times. The chain has TRBV18 and TRBJ1-2; 7 nucleotides align to TRBD1. Looked up from germline, CDR1 is KGHSH and CDR2 is LQKENI. The CDR3 is made up of 13 amino acids. Losses at the gene ends were 2 bases for V and 6 bases for J; bases not matched to a gene: 3. The CDR3 region has the DNA TGTGCCAGCTCACCAGACAGGGACCATGGCTACACCTTC. It translates to CASSPDRDHGYTF. Together with reference TRBV18 and TRBJ1-2, the CDR3 gives the full variable domain: NAGVMQNPRHLVRRRGQEARLRCSPMKGHSHVYWYRQLPEEGLKFMVYLQKENIIDESGMPKERFSAEFPKEGPSILRIQQVVRGDSAAYFCASSPDRDHGYTFGSGTRLTVV.

The rearrangement uses TRBV30 and TRBJ1-1, with D unclear. Germline V CDR1 and CDR2: GTSNPN, SVGIG (reference sequence). Trimming removed 4 bases at V and 0 bases at J, with 15 bases between. This CDR3 has 15 residues. The CDR3 coding sequence is TGTGCCTGGAAAGCGGGGTTAAGAATGAACACTGAAGCTTTCTTT. It translates to CAWKAGLRMNTEAFF.

This clone showed up just a few times. The V call is TRBV13, the J call TRBJ1-2; D is uncertain. Trimming pared 1 base from V and 1 base from J, leaving 13 bases between. The CDR3 runs to 16 residues. The germline V gene has CDR1 PRHDT and CDR2 FYEKMQ (reference sequence). The CDR3 DNA is TGTGCCAGCAGCTTAGAAGGAGGACGCTTTAACTATGGCTACACCTTC. It yields the protein CASSLEGGRFNYGYTF.

The chain is built from TRBV4-2 and TRBJ1-5; D might be TRBD1 (5 bases). There are 15 residues in the CDR3. V lost 0 bases and J lost 0, with 6 bases in between. CDR1 LGHNA and CDR2 YNFKEQ come from the germline V gene. The CDR3 reads CASSQETASNQPQHF. CDR3 nucleotides: TGTGCCAGCAGCCAAGAGACAGCTAGCAATCAGCCCCAGCATTTT.

The chain has TRBV7-9 and TRBJ1-1; 8 nucleotides line up with TRBD1. CDR1 and CDR2 (germline): SEHNR, FQNEAQ (reference sequence). The CDR3 length is 14 residues. The V and J ends lost 4 bases and 4 bases, in that order; junction bases with no gene match: 5. This chain's CDR3 is CASSSQGAITEAFF. The CDR3 DNA follows: TGTGCCAGCAGCTCCCAGGGGGCTATCACTGAAGCTTTCTTT.

The rearrangement joins TRBV6-5 to TRBJ2-7; 7 nucleotides match TRBD1. CDR1 is MNHEY, CDR2 SVGAGI, per germline. The ends lost 2 bases at V and 4 bases at J; junction bases unmatched: 5. This CDR3 spans 14 amino acids. The CDR3 nucleotides read TGTGCCAGCAGTTACAGGGGGCGCGGATACGAGCAGTACTTC. It is translated as CASSYRGRGYEQYF.

The chain couples TRBV29-1 to TRBJ2-7; TRBD1 might be the D (6 bases). V was cut by 1 base and J by 0 bases, with 13 bases left in between. CDR3 size: 15 residues. CDR1 and CDR2 (germline): SQVTM, ANQGSEA. CDR3 amino acids: CSVEAGTLSSYEQYF. CDR3 sequence (DNA): TGCAGCGTTGAAGCGGGGACATTGAGCTCCTACGAGCAGTACTTC.

CDR3 nucleotide sequence: TGTGCCAGCAGCTTGAGGAACGGCAGGCGACAGAGCTCCTACAATGAGCAGTTCTTC. Its protein is CASSLRNGRRQSSYNEQFF. The rearrangement joins TRBV5-6 to TRBJ2-1, with a possible D match to TRBD1 (5 bases). There are 19 residues in the CDR3. V was shortened by 1 base and J by 0 bases, with 20 bases between the two germline ends. Germline V gene sequence: CDR1 SGHDT, CDR2 YYEEEE.

This clone appeared a few times. The CDR3 DNA reads TGTGCCAGCAATCCGGGACTAGCGAGAGACAATGAGCAGTTCTTC. Amino acids: CASNPGLARDNEQFF. This rearrangement joins TRBV6-5 to TRBJ2-1; TRBD2 matches at 10 bases. The CDR3 loop spans 15 amino acids. V was clipped by 7 bases and J by 5 bases; unmatched bases: 8. Germline V gene data show CDR1 as MNHEY and CDR2 as SVGAGI.

This clone occurred a few times. This chain connects TRBV9 to TRBJ2-6, with 8 bases identical to TRBD1. Germline loops: CDR1 SGDLS, CDR2 YYNGEE. This CDR3 is 15 amino acids long. V shed 2 bases, J shed 3 bases, and the junction held 1 base outside the gene matches. DNA for the CDR3: TGTGCCAGCAGCGTTGGACAGGGTGGGGCCAACGTCCTGACTTTC. It specifies CASSVGQGGANVLTF.

This clone was seen a few times. The chain carries TRBV4-1 and TRBJ2-5; 8 bases fit TRBD1. The germline gives CDR1 MGHRA, CDR2 YSYEKL. The ends lost 0 bases at V and 4 bases at J; junction bases unmatched: 10. This CDR3 contains 17 residues. This CDR3 is CASSQEGGAGGRETQYF. In DNA form, the CDR3 reads TGCGCCAGCAGCCAAGAGGGTGGGGCAGGGGGCCGAGAGACCCAGTACTTC.

This clone was counted a few times. V is TRBV7-9 and J is TRBJ2-3; a weak D match, TRBD1 (6 bases). Trimming removed 5 bases from V and 0 bases from J, with 12 bases in between. The CDR3 spans 15 residues. The germline V gene has CDR1 SEHNR and CDR2 FQNEAQ (reference sequence). CDR3 sequence: CASSPRDTSTDTQYF. DNA for the CDR3: TGTGCCAGCAGCCCCAGGGACACTAGCACAGATACGCAGTATTTT.

The rearrangement joins TRBV9 to TRBJ2-1; TRBD2 matches 7 bases. The CDR3 covers 14 residues. V lost 1 base and J lost 7; bases outside the gene matches: 5. The germline gives CDR1 SGDLS, CDR2 YYNGEE. CDR3 in DNA: TGTGCCAGCAGCGTACGTCCAGCGGGGAATGAGCAGTTCTTC. The encoded protein is CASSVRPAGNEQFF.

This sequence joins TRBV2 and TRBJ2-1; D is uncertain. V was clipped by 4 bases and J by 2 bases, with 9 bases between them. From germline, CDR1 is SNHLY and CDR2 FYNNEI. This CDR3 has 14 residues. In DNA form, the CDR3 reads TGTGCCAGCAGTGGTCGCGTAACCTACAATGAGCAGTTCTTC. Its translation: CASSGRVTYNEQFF.

This clone was seen a handful of times. The chain recombines TRBV4-2 with TRBJ2-7; 9 bases match TRBD1. Germline V lookup: CDR1 LGHNA, CDR2 YNFKEQ. V shed 2 bases and J 3 bases; nucleotides not matched to a gene: 11. This CDR3 is 17 amino acids long. The CDR3 sequence: CASSQPSLGDRVYEQYF. CDR3 nucleotide sequence: TGTGCCAGCAGCCAACCTTCTCTCGGGGACAGGGTCTACGAGCAGTACTTC.

This clone was seen more than once but under ten times. This sequence joins TRBV4-1 and TRBJ1-1, with D unclear. From germline, CDR1 is MGHRA and CDR2 YSYEKL. The CDR3 extends over 15 amino acids. V was shortened by 4 bases and J by 0 bases, with 12 bases between the two germline ends. The CDR3 DNA is TGCGCCAGCAGCCCAACCCAGTCCATGAACACTGAAGCTTTCTTT. It codes for CASSPTQSMNTEAFF.

The J gene is TRBJ2-5, the V gene TRBV5-4, with 8 bases matching TRBD1. The CDR3 loop spans 15 amino acids. Germline CDR1 reads SGHNT; CDR2 reads YYREEE (reference sequence). V trimming: 0 bases; J trimming: 2 bases; junction bases outside the gene matches: 3. Written as DNA, the CDR3 is TGTGCCAGCAGCTTGGTTAGACAGGGGCAAGAGACCCAGTACTTC. It codes for CASSLVRQGQETQYF. The whole variable domain, remainder taken from reference TRBV5-4 and TRBJ2-5, is ETGVTQSPTHLIKTRGQQVTLRCSSQSGHNTVSWYQQALGQGPQFIFQYYREEENGRGNFPPRFSGLQFPNYSSELNVNALELDDSALYLCASSLVRQGQETQYFGPGTRLLVL.

A word on this clone: Other DNA sequences in this specimen translate into the identical CDR3. This chain uses TRBV30 with TRBJ1-6; no definite D call. The CDR3 runs 14 residues. Germline CDR1 and CDR2: GTSNPN and SVGIG (reference sequence). Between the trimmed V and J ends, which lost 0 bases and 7 bases, there was a span of 10 bases. For the CDR3, the DNA is TGTGCCTGGAGTGTACTCAGCGGCAATTCACCCCTCCACTTT. It is translated as CAWSVLSGNSPLHF.